The TCR beta chain described here comes from a study of T cells after yellow fever vaccination. MiXCR was run by TCRdb on the 5' RACE reads, yielding one entry per CDR3 protein. Of under 200,000 distinct CDR3 sequences in the sample, approximately 6.8% were seen once. The CDR3 totals 13 residues. The germline V and J ends were trimmed by 2 bases and 4 bases, with 9 bases remaining between them. CDR1 and CDR2 (germline): SEHNR, FQNEAQ (reference sequence). The rearrangement joins TRBV7-9 to TRBJ2-7; D perhaps matches TRBD2 (5 bases). The starting material was CD4+ T cells sorted from PBMCs, obtained 5 days after the first yellow fever vaccination. This TCR derives from a man in his late teens or twenties who received the YFV17D yellow fever vaccine. CDR3 residues: CASSLRGPYEQYF. For the CDR3, the DNA is TGTGCCAGCAGCTTACGAGGGCCTTACGAGCAGTACTTC.